The 30 T cell receptor beta chains presented below share a single source sample, sequenced in a study of blood T cell repertoires in COVID-19. Here immunoSEQ multiplex PCR was the method, and the copy in TCRdb shows in-frame clones only, minus some. Among 330,000 or so clones listed, roughly 86% were seen once. Sequences were obtained from PBMCs or T cells enriched from blood (not recorded which). Receptor source: a man aged 35 to 55 in a cohort exposed to, infected with or recovered from COVID-19 (not recorded which).

V usage is TRBV10-3 and J usage is TRBJ2-3, with 12 bases aligning to TRBD2. V gave up 10 bases and J gave up 8 bases; unmatched junction bases: 7. Germline V gene lookup returns CDR1 ENHRY and CDR2 SYGVKD. The CDR3 is made up of 13 amino acids. CDR3 DNA sequence: TGTGCCAGTAGTCTAGCGGGAGGGCCTACGCAGTATTTT. This encodes CASSLAGGPTQYF.

The chain joins TRBV4-2 to TRBJ2-2; 16 positions match TRBD2. Germline CDR1 and CDR2: LGHNA and YNFKEQ. Trimming took 4 bases from V and 5 from J; bases not matched to a gene: 7. This CDR3 is 18 amino acids long. CDR3 in DNA: TGTGCCAGCAGCCCGGGACTAGCGGGAGGGCCGAGGACCGGGGAGCTGTTTTTT. Encoded protein: CASSPGLAGGPRTGELFF.

The chain combines TRBV3-1 (or the pseudogene TRBV3-2) with TRBJ2-3; D may be TRBD2 (5 bases). Germline V CDR1 and CDR2: LGHDT, YNNKEL (reference sequence). This CDR3 is built from 16 residues. V was shortened by 0 bases and J by 2 bases, with 12 bases between the two germline ends. This CDR3 is CASSQDRLADTDTQYF. CDR3 DNA: TGTGCCAGCAGCCAAGATCGGCTAGCAGACACAGATACGCAGTATTTT.

V and J are TRBV7-9 and TRBJ2-1, with 11 positions matching TRBD2. V shed 4 bases and J 1 base; nucleotides not matched to a gene: 6. Per the germline V gene, CDR1 is SEHNR and CDR2 is FQNEAQ (reference sequence). The CDR3 covers 17 residues. CDR3 sequence (DNA): TGTGCCAGCAGCTCGACTAGCGGGATTTGGTCCTACAATGAGCAGTTCTTC. Protein product: CASSSTSGIWSYNEQFF.

The V call is TRBV2, the J call TRBJ2-5; 7 positions agree with TRBD1. There are 14 residues in the CDR3. V trimming: 3 bases; J trimming: 1 base; junction bases outside the gene matches: 2. Germline CDR1 and CDR2: SNHLY and FYNNEI. Here the CDR3 reads CASSDWDSQETQYF. CDR3 nucleotide sequence: TGTGCCAGCAGTGATTGGGACAGCCAAGAGACCCAGTACTTC.

The gene calls are TRBV12-3 or TRBV12-4 and TRBJ1-1; D is unresolved. The CDR3 totals 13 residues. V lost 1 base, J lost 4 bases, and 7 bases lay in between. The CDR3 nucleotides are TGTGCCAGCAGTTTAGGAGCGGGCACTGAAGCTTTCTTT. Translation gives CASSLGAGTEAFF.

The V call is TRBV2, the J call TRBJ2-7, with TRBD2 identical over 7 bases. The V and J ends lost 10 bases and 7 bases, in that order; junction bases with no gene match: 13. The CDR3 covers 13 residues. Germline lookup yields CDR1 SNHLY and CDR2 FYNNEI. In nucleotides, the CDR3 is TGTGCCACCAAAGAGCGGGAACCGCGGGAGCAGTACTTC. Amino acid sequence: CATKEREPREQYF.

With regard to this clone: In the same sample, other DNA sequences code for this CDR3. The genes are TRBV15 and TRBJ1-2; no firm D call. Germline values: CDR1 LNHNV, CDR2 YYDKDF (reference sequence). V lost 1 base and J 1 base, leaving 7 bases between the germline ends. The CDR3 runs 14 residues. Here the CDR3 DNA reads TGTGCCACCAGCAGAGGGCAGGATAACTATGGCTACACCTTC. Translated, it gives CATSRGQDNYGYTF.

This sequence joins TRBV6-1 and TRBJ1-2; the D gene is possibly TRBD1 (6 bases). Germline-derived CDR1 and CDR2 are MNHNS and SASEGT. The ends were cut back, 3 bases at V and 2 bases at J, with 16 bases in the middle. The CDR3 sequence is 16 residues long. CDR3 nucleotide sequence: TGTGCCAGCAGTGAGGGAACTGGGACACTGAACTATGGCTACACCTTC. As protein: CASSEGTGTLNYGYTF.

This clone appeared a few times. The V call is TRBV7-2, the J call TRBJ2-5, with D hard to call. With 4 bases removed from V and 4 bases from J, the gap between germline ends came to 10 bases. This CDR3 is built from 13 residues. Germline CDR1 SGHTA, CDR2 FQGNSA. The chain's CDR3 is CASSSQTGETQYF. CDR3 in DNA: TGTGCCAGCAGCTCCCAAACCGGAGAGACCCAGTACTTC.

The V and J genes are TRBV6-4 and TRBJ2-1; D is unclear. The CDR3 has 13 residues. Germline V CDR1 and CDR2: MRHNA, SNTAGT. V lost 0 bases, J lost 9 bases, and 9 bases lay in between. The CDR3 sequence: CASSDSGESEQFF. In DNA form, the CDR3 reads TGTGCCAGCAGTGACTCTGGAGAGAGTGAGCAGTTCTTC.

The J gene is TRBJ1-2, the V gene TRBV5-1, with TRBD1 identical over 8 bases. Germline CDR1 reads SGHRS; CDR2 reads YFSETQ. V gave up 0 bases and J gave up 3 bases; unmatched junction bases: 1. The CDR3 contains 14 residues. CDR3 in DNA: TGCGCCAGCAGCTTGGGGGGACAGGACTATGGCTACACCTTC. As protein: CASSLGGQDYGYTF.

The genes are TRBV10-3 and TRBJ1-5, with D hard to call. CDR1 and CDR2 (germline): ENHRY, SYGVKD. The CDR3 consists of 14 residues. The ends were cut back, 6 bases at V and 6 bases at J, with 15 bases in the middle. CDR3 protein: CAISIPGNGQPQHF. The CDR3 DNA follows: TGTGCCATCAGCATTCCGGGAAACGGTCAGCCCCAGCATTTT.

The CDR3 region has the DNA TGTGCCAGTAGTCCAACCGGGACAAAGAACACTGAAGCTTTCTTT. Its translation: CASSPTGTKNTEAFF. The J gene is TRBJ1-1, the V gene TRBV19; possibly TRBD1 for D (6 bases). Germline V gene lookup returns CDR1 LNHDA and CDR2 SQIVND (reference sequence). This CDR3 is built from 15 residues. V dropped 5 bases and J dropped 1 base, with 14 bases sitting between them.

The gene calls are TRBV9 and TRBJ2-7, with 11 bases aligning to TRBD2. The CDR3 has 15 residues. Germline values: CDR1 SGDLS, CDR2 YYNGEE. With 0 bases clipped from V and 5 bases from J, the junction kept 4 bases outside the gene matches. This CDR3 reads CASSVDSGRANEQYF. The DNA for the CDR3 is TGTGCCAGCAGCGTAGATAGCGGGAGGGCCAACGAGCAGTACTTC.

This clone appeared a few times. This rearrangement joins TRBV11-3 to TRBJ1-6, with a possible D match to TRBD1 (5 bases). The CDR3 has 13 amino acids. Germline V gene sequence: CDR1 SGHNT, CDR2 YENEEA. Trimming removed 5 bases from V and 7 bases from J, with 9 bases in between. Here the CDR3 DNA reads TGTGCCAGCAGCGCCCAGGGAAATTCACCCCTCCACTTT. The encoded protein is CASSAQGNSPLHF.

J is TRBJ2-7 and V is TRBV4-2; possible D gene TRBD1, 7 bases. Trimming left V 1 base short and J 7 bases short, with 23 bases between. This CDR3 has 17 amino acids. CDR1 and CDR2 from the germline V gene are LGHNA and YNFKEQ. CDR3 in DNA: TGTGCCAGCAGCCAAGCTTCCGGTGTGGAGGGGGCGAGAGAGCAGTACTTC. This codes for CASSQASGVEGAREQYF.

This sequence joins TRBV19 and TRBJ2-5, with 8 bases fitting TRBD1. Per the germline V gene, CDR1 is LNHDA and CDR2 is SQIVND (reference sequence). The CDR3 loop spans 15 amino acids. V was clipped by 3 bases and J by 5 bases; unmatched bases: 8. The CDR3 coding sequence is TGTGCCAGTAGTATCAACAGGGGGGTTATGGAGACCCAGTACTTC. Translating gives CASSINRGVMETQYF. Full variable domain (rest looked up from reference TRBV19 and TRBJ2-5): DGGITQSPKYLFRKEGQNVTLSCEQNLNHDAMYWYRQDPGQGLRLIYYSQIVNDFQKGDIAEGYSVSREKKESFPLTVTSAQKNPTAFYLCASSINRGVMETQYFGPGTRLLVL.

The sample holds one count of this clone. V is TRBV7-9 and J is TRBJ1-2; D is possibly TRBD1 (6 bases). This CDR3 comprises 14 residues. V was pared by 3 bases and J by 4 bases, with 12 bases between. Looked up from germline, CDR1 is SEHNR and CDR2 is FQNEAQ (reference sequence). CDR3 sequence (DNA): TGTGCCAGCAGCTTGGGGGCCGCTACCTATGGCTACACCTTC. Translated: CASSLGAATYGYTF.

The V gene is TRBV5-4, the J gene TRBJ1-2; D is unresolved. The V gene's germline CDR1 is SGHNT and CDR2 YYREEE (reference sequence). The CDR3 runs to 11 residues. V shed 3 bases and J shed 5 bases, with 5 bases lying between them. The CDR3 DNA is TGTGCCAGCAGCTCGGTATATGGCTACACCTTC. It codes for CASSSVYGYTF.

The chain employs TRBV7-9 and TRBJ2-3; TRBD2 aligns across 11 bases. V was clipped by 0 bases and J by 1 base; unmatched bases: 9. CDR3 length: 19 residues. Germline lookup yields CDR1 SEHNR and CDR2 FQNEAQ (reference sequence). The CDR3: CASSLARSLLAGGTDTQYF. DNA of the CDR3: TGTGCCAGCAGCTTAGCCCGATCCCTACTAGCGGGGGGCACAGATACGCAGTATTTT.

The chain recombines TRBV7-3 with TRBJ2-1, with TRBD1 identical over 7 bases. CDR1 SGHTA and CDR2 FQGTGA come from the germline V gene. The J segment lost 12 bases and the V segment lost 5 bases, leaving 13 bases of the junction unmatched. The CDR3 length is 14 residues. The CDR3 loop is CASSTGQPGSVQFF. The CDR3 DNA sequence: TGTGCCAGCAGCACGGGACAGCCTGGTTCCGTGCAGTTCTTC.

The J gene is TRBJ1-2, the V gene TRBV6-5; possible D gene TRBD1, 6 bases. CDR3 length: 15 amino acids. V dropped 0 bases and J dropped 3 bases, with 11 bases sitting between them. CDR1 and CDR2 from the germline V gene are MNHEY and SVGAGI. The CDR3 DNA sequence: TGTGCCAGCAGTTACTCGGGGGGGCGCTACTATGGCTACACCTTC. This translates into CASSYSGGRYYGYTF.

The J gene is TRBJ2-1, the V gene TRBV5-4, with 14 bases fitting TRBD2. Trimming took 4 bases from V and 9 from J; bases not matched to a gene: 9. The CDR3 consists of 16 residues. Germline CDR1 is SGHNT and CDR2 is YYREEE (reference sequence). In nucleotides, the CDR3 is TGTGCCAGCAGCATCTCGACTAGCGGGAGGGGGGGTGAGCAGTTCTTC. It specifies CASSISTSGRGGEQFF.

This clone was detected only once. This rearrangement joins TRBV5-1 to TRBJ1-3, with 7 bases lining up with TRBD1. With 0 bases clipped from V and 4 bases from J, the junction kept 4 bases outside the gene matches. CDR1 is SGHRS, CDR2 YFSETQ, per germline. The CDR3 has 15 residues. This CDR3 reads CASSLGQGAGNTIYF. The CDR3 bases are TGCGCCAGCAGCTTGGGACAGGGTGCCGGAAACACCATATATTTT.

As to this clone: This sample includes further DNA sequences coding for the same CDR3. The chain combines TRBV18 with TRBJ1-5; 10 nucleotides agree with TRBD1. From germline, CDR1 is KGHSH and CDR2 LQKENI. The J segment lost 3 bases and the V segment lost 3 bases, leaving 2 bases of the junction unmatched. The CDR3 is made up of 15 amino acids. CDR3 DNA: TGTGCCAGCTCACCCGGGACAGGGGCCAATCAGCCCCAGCATTTT. Its protein product is CASSPGTGANQPQHF. Based on the CDR3 plus reference TRBV18 and TRBJ1-5, the full variable domain is NAGVMQNPRHLVRRRGQEARLRCSPMKGHSHVYWYRQLPEEGLKFMVYLQKENIIDESGMPKERFSAEFPKEGPSILRIQQVVRGDSAAYFCASSPGTGANQPQHFGDGTRLSIL.

The rearrangement uses TRBV5-1 and TRBJ2-1; TRBD2 aligns across 8 bases. CDR1 and CDR2 (germline): SGHRS, YFSETQ. V shed 0 bases, J shed 6 bases, and the junction held 8 bases outside the gene matches. The CDR3 is 16 residues long. CDR3 sequence reads: CASSLEGGRLGNEQFF. The CDR3 DNA is TGCGCCAGCAGCTTGGAGGGCGGGAGGCTCGGCAATGAGCAGTTCTTC. The whole variable domain, remainder taken from reference TRBV5-1 and TRBJ2-1, is KAGVTQTPRYLIKTRGQQVTLSCSPISGHRSVSWYQQTPGQGLQFLFEYFSETQRNKGNFPGRFSGRQFSNSRSEMNVSTLELGDSALYLCASSLEGGRLGNEQFFGPGTRLTVL.

The chain employs TRBV27 and TRBJ2-6, with TRBD1 matching 8 bases. The J segment lost 2 bases and the V segment lost 6 bases, leaving 6 bases of the junction unmatched. Germline values: CDR1 MNHEY, CDR2 SMNVEV (reference sequence). The length of the CDR3 is 16 residues. This CDR3 reads CASRLRGLPGANVLTF. CDR3 sequence (DNA): TGTGCCAGCAGACTCAGGGGGCTGCCTGGGGCCAACGTCCTGACTTTC.

This clone has only a few counts. The chain carries TRBV25-1 and TRBJ1-3; 10 nucleotides match TRBD1. J was trimmed by 4 bases and V by 5 bases; bases with no gene match: 8. This CDR3 region has 16 residues. Germline loops: CDR1 MGHDK, CDR2 SYGVNS. The CDR3 sequence: CASSQWGQGSGNTIYF. The CDR3 DNA follows: TGTGCCAGCAGTCAATGGGGACAGGGGAGCGGAAACACCATATATTTT.

The rearrangement joins TRBV2 to TRBJ1-5, with D maybe TRBD1 (6 bases). The CDR3 contains 14 residues. Trimming shortened V by 8 bases and J by 10 bases, and 21 bases separated the two germline ends. Germline V gene data show CDR1 as SNHLY and CDR2 as FYNNEI. CDR3 in amino acids: CASLLRGGMSPQHF. DNA for the CDR3: TGTGCCAGCCTCCTAAGGGGGGGGATGAGTCCCCAGCATTTT.